A selection of T cell receptor beta chains follows, all from one sample in a study of shared clonotypes between healthy human individuals. TCRdb's table, derived via immunoSEQ multiplex PCR, lists solely in-frame clones and lacks some. The sample holds about 1 million clones, around 74% seen once. The sample taken for sequencing was memory CD4+ T cells sorted from blood. These receptors all come from a man in his late teens or twenties in good health. The CDR3 runs from the conserved cysteine through the conserved F or W. D genes are given only for firm matches. Clone sizes are given selectively: once, few, many, or a class where the clone is expanded.

d_gene,abundance,j_gene,v_gene,CDR3aa,CDR3nt
-,-,TRBJ1-2,TRBV2,CASSDGRPDLYGYTF,TGTGCCAGCAGTGATGGTAGACCTGACCTCTATGGCTACACCTTC
-,-,TRBJ2-5,TRBV18,CASSPTRQETQYF,TGTGCCAGCTCGCCTACCCGGCAAGAGACCCAGTACTTC
TRBD2,-,TRBJ2-7,TRBV25-1,CASSESQMSGGKGEQYF,TGTGCCAGCAGTGAATCCCAAATGAGCGGGGGTAAGGGCGAGCAGTACTTC
-,-,TRBJ1-1,TRBV10-1,CASSPSPGKGNTEAFF,TGCGCCAGCAGCCCTTCCCCTGGTAAGGGGAACACTGAAGCTTTCTTT
-,-,TRBJ1-4,TRBV6-5,CASRFYSPANEKLFF,TGTGCCAGCAGGTTCTACAGTCCCGCTAATGAAAAACTGTTTTTT
-,-,TRBJ1-4,TRBV5-1,CASSLRPTEGLFF,TGCGCCAGCAGCCTCCGACCGACTGAGGGACTGTTTTTT
TRBD2,-,TRBJ2-3,TRBV19,CASSLGGSTDTQYF,TGTGCCAGTAGCCTTGGCGGGAGTACAGATACGCAGTATTTT
TRBD1,-,TRBJ2-5,TRBV11-2,CASSPRTGRIQETQYF,TGTGCCAGCAGCCCGCGGACAGGAAGAATCCAAGAGACCCAGTACTTC
TRBD2,-,TRBJ2-1,TRBV19,CASSLLAGGVEQFF,TGTGCCAGTAGTTTACTAGCGGGAGGAGTTGAGCAGTTCTTC
-,-,TRBJ2-2,TRBV15,CATSREGGPIGELFF,TGTGCCACCAGCAGAGAAGGAGGGCCTATCGGGGAGCTGTTTTTT
-,-,TRBJ2-4,TRBV5-4,CASSLVGGVPLAKNIQYF,TGTGCCAGCAGCTTAGTAGGGGGAGTCCCTCTAGCCAAAAACATTCAGTACTTC
TRBD1,-,TRBJ2-7,TRBV30,CAWRGWDRGSYEQYF,TGTGCCTGGAGGGGATGGGACAGGGGCTCCTACGAGCAGTACTTC
-,-,TRBJ1-2,TRBV7-9,CASSLVGSDYGYTF,TGTGCCAGCAGCTTAGTAGGGTCGGACTATGGCTACACCTTC
-,-,TRBJ2-7,TRBV18,CASSPDSYEQYF,TGTGCCAGCTCACCCGACAGCTACGAGCAGTACTTC
-,few,TRBJ2-6,TRBV19,CASSSSASGANVLTF,TGTGCCAGTAGTAGCTCAGCCTCTGGGGCCAACGTCCTGACTTTC
-,-,TRBJ2-1,TRBV21-1,CASSKDSSGRFDEQFF,TGTGCCAGCAGCAAAGACTCTAGCGGGAGGTTCGATGAGCAGTTCTTC
-,-,TRBJ2-5,TRBV9,CASSQGSQETQYF,TGTGCCAGCAGTCAGGGGTCACAAGAGACCCAGTACTTC
-,-,TRBJ2-6,TRBV5-6,CASSWGTANVLTF,TGTGCCAGCAGCTGGGGGACAGCCAACGTCCTGACTTTC
-,-,TRBJ2-7,TRBV4-1,CASSHPGTLYEQYF,TGCGCCAGCAGCCACCCCGGGACTCTCTACGAGCAGTACTTC
TRBD2,-,TRBJ2-5,TRBV5-1,CASSPRTSGEETQYF,TGCGCCAGCAGCCCTAGGACTAGCGGGGAAGAGACCCAGTACTTC